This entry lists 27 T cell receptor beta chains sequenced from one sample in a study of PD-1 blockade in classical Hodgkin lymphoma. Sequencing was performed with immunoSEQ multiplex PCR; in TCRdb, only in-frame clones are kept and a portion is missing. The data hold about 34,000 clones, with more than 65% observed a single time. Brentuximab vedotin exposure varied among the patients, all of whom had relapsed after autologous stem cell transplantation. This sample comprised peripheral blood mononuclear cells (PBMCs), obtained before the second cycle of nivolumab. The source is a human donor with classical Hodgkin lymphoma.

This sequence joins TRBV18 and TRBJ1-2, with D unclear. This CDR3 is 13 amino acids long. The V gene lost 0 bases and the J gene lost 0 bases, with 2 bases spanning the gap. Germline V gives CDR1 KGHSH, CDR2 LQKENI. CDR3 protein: CASSPPTNYGYTF. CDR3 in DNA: TGTGCCAGCTCACCACCTACTAACTATGGCTACACCTTC.

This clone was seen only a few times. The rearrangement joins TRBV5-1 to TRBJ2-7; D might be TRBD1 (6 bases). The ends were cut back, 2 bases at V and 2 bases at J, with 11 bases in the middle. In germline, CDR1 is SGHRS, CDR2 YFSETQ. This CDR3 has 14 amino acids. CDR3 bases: TGCGCCAGCAGCTTTGGGGGCGACGCCTACGAGCAGTACTTC. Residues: CASSFGGDAYEQYF.

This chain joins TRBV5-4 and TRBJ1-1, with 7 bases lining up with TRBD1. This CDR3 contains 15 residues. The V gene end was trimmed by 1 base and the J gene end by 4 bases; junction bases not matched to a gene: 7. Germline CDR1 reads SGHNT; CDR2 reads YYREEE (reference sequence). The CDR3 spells CASSLSRGHGTEAFF. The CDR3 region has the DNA TGTGCCAGCAGCTTGTCTAGGGGGCATGGCACTGAAGCTTTCTTT.

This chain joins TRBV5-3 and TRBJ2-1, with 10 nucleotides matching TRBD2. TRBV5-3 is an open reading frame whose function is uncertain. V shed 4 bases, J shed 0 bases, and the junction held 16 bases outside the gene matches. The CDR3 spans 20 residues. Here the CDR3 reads CARSPREVAGGLSSYNEQFF. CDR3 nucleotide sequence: TGTGCCAGAAGCCCCCGGGAGGTAGCGGGGGGCCTTAGCTCCTACAATGAGCAGTTCTTC.

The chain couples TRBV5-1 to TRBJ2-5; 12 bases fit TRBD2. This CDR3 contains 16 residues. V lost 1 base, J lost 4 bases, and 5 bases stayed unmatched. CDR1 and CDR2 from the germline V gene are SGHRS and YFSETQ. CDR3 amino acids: CASSLSSGGARETQYF. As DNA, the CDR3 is TGCGCCAGCAGCTTGTCTAGCGGGGGGGCACGAGAGACCCAGTACTTC.

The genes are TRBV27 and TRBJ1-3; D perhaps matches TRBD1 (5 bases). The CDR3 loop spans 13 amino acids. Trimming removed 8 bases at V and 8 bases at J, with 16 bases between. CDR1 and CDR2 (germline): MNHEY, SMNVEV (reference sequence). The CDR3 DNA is TGTGCCAGCCGTAGCCGCGCGGGGGACACCATATATTTT. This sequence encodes CASRSRAGDTIYF.

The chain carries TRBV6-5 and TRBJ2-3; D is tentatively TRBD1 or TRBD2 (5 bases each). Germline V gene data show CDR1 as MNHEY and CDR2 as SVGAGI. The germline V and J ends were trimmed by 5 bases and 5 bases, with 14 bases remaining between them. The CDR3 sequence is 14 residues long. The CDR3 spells CASSLRGVRDTQYF. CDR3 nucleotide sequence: TGTGCCAGCAGTCTTCGAGGGGTTAGAGATACGCAGTATTTT.

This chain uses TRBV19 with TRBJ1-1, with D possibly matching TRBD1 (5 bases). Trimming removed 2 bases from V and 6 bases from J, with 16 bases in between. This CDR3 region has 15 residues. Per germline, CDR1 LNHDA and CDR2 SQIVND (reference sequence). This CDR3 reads CASSISLDRRAEAFF. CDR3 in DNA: TGTGCCAGTAGTATAAGCCTAGACAGAAGGGCTGAAGCTTTCTTT.

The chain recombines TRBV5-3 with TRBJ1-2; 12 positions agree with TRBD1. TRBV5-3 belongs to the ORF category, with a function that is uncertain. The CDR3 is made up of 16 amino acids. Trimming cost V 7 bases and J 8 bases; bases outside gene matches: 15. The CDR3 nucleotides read TGTGCCAGACGCTGTACTCCGGGACAGGGGGCGGAAGGCTACACCTTC. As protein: CARRCTPGQGAEGYTF.

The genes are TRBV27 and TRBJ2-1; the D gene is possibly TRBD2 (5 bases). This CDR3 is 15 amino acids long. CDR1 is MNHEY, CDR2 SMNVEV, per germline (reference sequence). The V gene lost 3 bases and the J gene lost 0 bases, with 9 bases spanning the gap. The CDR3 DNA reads TGTGCCAGCAGTTTTCAGGCGGGCTCCTACAATGAGCAGTTCTTC. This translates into CASSFQAGSYNEQFF.

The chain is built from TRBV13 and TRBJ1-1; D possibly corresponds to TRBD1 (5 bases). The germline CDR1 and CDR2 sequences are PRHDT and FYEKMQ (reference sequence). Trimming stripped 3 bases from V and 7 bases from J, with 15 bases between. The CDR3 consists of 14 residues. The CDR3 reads CASSFYSGGGEAFF. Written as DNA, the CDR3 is TGTGCCAGCAGCTTCTATTCCGGGGGTGGTGAAGCTTTCTTT.

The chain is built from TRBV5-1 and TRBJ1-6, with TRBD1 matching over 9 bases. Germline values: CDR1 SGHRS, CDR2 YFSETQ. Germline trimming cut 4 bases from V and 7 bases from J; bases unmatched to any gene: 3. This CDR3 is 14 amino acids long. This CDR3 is CASSRDRANSPLHF. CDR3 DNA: TGCGCCAGCAGCCGGGACAGGGCGAATTCACCCCTCCACTTT.

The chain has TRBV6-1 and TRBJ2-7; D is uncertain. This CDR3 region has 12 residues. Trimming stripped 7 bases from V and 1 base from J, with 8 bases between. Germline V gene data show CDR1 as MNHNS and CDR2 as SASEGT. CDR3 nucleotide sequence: TGTGCCAGCAAAGACATTTCCTACGAGCAGTACTTC. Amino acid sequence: CASKDISYEQYF.

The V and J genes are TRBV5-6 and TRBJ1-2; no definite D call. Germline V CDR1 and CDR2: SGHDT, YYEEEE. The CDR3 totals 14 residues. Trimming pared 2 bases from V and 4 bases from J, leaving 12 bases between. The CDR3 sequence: CASSFWESSYGYTF. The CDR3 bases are TGTGCCAGCAGCTTCTGGGAATCGAGCTATGGCTACACCTTC.

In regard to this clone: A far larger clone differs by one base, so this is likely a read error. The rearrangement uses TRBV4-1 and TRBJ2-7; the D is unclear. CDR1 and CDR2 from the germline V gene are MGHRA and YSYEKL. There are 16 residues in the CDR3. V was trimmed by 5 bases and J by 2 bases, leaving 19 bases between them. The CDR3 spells CASSVSVKQSPYEQYF. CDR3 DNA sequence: TGCGCCAGCAGCGTATCGGTGAAACAGAGCCCCTACGAGCAGTACTTC.

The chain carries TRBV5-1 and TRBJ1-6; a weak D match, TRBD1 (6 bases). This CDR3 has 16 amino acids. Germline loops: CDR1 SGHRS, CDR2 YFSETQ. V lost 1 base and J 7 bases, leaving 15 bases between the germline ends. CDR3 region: CASSLNPTGLNSPLHF. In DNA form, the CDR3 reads TGCGCCAGCAGCTTGAACCCTACAGGGTTAAATTCACCCCTCCACTTT.

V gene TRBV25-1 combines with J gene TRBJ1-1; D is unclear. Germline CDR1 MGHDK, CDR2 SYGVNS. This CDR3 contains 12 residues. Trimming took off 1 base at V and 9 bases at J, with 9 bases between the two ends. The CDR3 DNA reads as TGTGCCAGCAGTGAATGGGAAGGCCAAGCTTTCTTT. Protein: CASSEWEGQAFF.

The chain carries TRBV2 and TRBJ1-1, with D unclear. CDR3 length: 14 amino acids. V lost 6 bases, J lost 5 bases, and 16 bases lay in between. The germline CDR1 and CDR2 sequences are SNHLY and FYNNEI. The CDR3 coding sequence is TGTGCCAGCAGGCGCCCGGGTCCTGCAACTGAAGCTTTCTTT. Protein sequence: CASRRPGPATEAFF.

The CDR3 spells CASSLGFKATNEKLFF. Written as DNA, the CDR3 is TGCGCCAGCAGCTTGGGGTTCAAGGCAACTAATGAAAAACTGTTTTTT. The chain employs TRBV5-1 and TRBJ1-4; no clear D gene. Germline-derived CDR1 and CDR2 are SGHRS and YFSETQ. Trimming removed 0 bases at V and 0 bases at J, with 9 bases between. This CDR3 is built from 16 residues.

CDR3 nucleotides: TGTGCCAGCAGCGTAGAGGGGGGACAGATGAACACTGAAGCTTTCTTT. Protein: CASSVEGGQMNTEAFF. The chain links TRBV9 to TRBJ1-1, with 7 bases lining up with TRBD1. CDR3 length: 16 amino acids. CDR1 and CDR2 from the germline V gene are SGDLS and YYNGEE. Trimming took 0 bases from V and 0 from J; bases not matched to a gene: 5.

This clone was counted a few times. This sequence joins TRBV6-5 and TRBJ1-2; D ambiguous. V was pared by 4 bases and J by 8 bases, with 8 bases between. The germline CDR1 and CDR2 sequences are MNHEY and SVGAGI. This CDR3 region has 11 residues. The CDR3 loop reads CASSSGGGYTF. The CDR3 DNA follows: TGTGCCAGCAGTTCCGGCGGCGGCTACACCTTC.

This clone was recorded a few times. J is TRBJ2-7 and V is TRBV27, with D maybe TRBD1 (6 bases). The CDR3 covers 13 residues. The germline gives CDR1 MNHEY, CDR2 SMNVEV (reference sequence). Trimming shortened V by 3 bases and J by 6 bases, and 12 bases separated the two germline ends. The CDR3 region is CASSFPGEREQYF. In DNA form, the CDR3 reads TGTGCCAGCAGTTTCCCAGGGGAGCGCGAGCAGTACTTC.

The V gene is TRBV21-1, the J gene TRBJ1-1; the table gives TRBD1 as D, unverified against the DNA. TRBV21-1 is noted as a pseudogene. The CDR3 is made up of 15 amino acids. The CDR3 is CASSKSRTPNTEAFF. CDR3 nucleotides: TGTGCCAGCAGCAAAAGCAGGACACCGAACACTGAAGCTTTCTTT.

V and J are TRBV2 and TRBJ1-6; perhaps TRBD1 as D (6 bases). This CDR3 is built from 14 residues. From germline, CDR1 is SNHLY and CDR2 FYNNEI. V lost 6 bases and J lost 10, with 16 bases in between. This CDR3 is CASRDRWPWSPLHF. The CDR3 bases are TGTGCCAGCAGAGACAGGTGGCCCTGGTCACCCCTCCACTTT. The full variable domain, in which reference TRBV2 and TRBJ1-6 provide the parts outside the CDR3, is EPEVTQTPSHQVTQMGQEVILRCVPISNHLYFYWYRQILGQKVEFLVSFYNNEISEKSEIFDDQFSVERPDGSNFTLKIRSTKLEDSAMYFCASRDRWPWSPLHFGNGTRLTVT.

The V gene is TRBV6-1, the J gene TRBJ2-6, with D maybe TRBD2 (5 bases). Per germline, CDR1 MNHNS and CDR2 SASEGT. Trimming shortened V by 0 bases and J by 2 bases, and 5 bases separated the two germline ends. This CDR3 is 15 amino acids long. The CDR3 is CASSEARAGANVLTF. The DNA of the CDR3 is TGTGCCAGCAGTGAAGCGAGGGCTGGGGCCAACGTCCTGACTTTC.

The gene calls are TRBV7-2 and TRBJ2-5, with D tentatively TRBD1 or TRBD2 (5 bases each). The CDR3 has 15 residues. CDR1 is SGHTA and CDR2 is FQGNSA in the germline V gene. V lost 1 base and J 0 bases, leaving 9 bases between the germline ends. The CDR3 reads CASSLDEGYQETQYF. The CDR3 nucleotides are TGTGCCAGCAGCTTAGATGAGGGGTACCAAGAGACCCAGTACTTC.

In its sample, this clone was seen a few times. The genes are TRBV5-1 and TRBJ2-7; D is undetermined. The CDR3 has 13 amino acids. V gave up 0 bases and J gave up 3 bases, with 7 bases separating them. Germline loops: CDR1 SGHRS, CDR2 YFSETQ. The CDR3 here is CASSLDADYEQYF. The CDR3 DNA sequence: TGCGCCAGCAGCTTGGATGCGGACTACGAGCAGTACTTC.